This TCR beta chain was documented in a study of blood T cells in healthy people across ages. This clonotype was counted only a few times. A second PCR of about 7 to 12 cycles used a sample-barcoded 5' primer and a J-beta primer mix. Each CDR3 protein gets one entry after TCRdb re-called the 5' RACE reads with MiXCR. The sample records some 900,000 distinct CDR3 sequences, about 44% being singletons. CDR3 size: 14 residues. Germline V gene data show CDR1 as MGHDK and CDR2 as SYGVNS. Trimming left V 4 bases short and J 0 bases short, with 6 bases between. Sequenced: blood. This rearrangement joins TRBV25-1 to TRBJ1-4; D not certain. This sequence was found in a man in his thirties or forties in good health. CDR3 sequence reads: CASSARSTNEKLFF. DNA of the CDR3: TGTGCCAGCAGTGCAAGGTCAACTAATGAAAAACTGTTTTTT.